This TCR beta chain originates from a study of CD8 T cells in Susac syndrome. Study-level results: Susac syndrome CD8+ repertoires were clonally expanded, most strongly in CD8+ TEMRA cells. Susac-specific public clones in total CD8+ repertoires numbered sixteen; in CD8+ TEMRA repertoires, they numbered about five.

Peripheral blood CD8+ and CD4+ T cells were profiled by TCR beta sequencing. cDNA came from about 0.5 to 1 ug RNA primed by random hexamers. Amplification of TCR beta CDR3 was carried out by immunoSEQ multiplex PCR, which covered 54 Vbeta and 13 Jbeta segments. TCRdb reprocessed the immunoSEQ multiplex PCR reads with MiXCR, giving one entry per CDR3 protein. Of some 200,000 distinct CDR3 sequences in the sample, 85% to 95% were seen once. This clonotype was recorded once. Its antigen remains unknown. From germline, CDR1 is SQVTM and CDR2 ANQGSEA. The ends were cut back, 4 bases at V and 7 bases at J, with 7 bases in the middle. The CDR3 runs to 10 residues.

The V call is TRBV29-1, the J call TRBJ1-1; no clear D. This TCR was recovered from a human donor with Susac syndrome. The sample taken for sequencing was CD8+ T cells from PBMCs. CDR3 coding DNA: TGCAGCGTTGCAGCTGTTGAAGCTTTCTTT. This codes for CSVAAVEAFF. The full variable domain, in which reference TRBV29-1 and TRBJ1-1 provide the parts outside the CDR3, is SAVISQKPSRDICQRGTSLTIQCQVDSQVTMMFWYRQQPGQSLTLIATANQGSEATYESGFVIDKFPISRPNLTFSTLTVSNMSPEDSSIYLCSVAAVEAFFGQGTRLTVV.